One and the same sample provided the 5 T cell receptor beta chains below, sequenced in a study of shared clonotypes between healthy human individuals. This table comes from immunoSEQ multiplex PCR, and its TCRdb copy is limited to in-frame clones, with some not included. The repertoire includes roughly 2.4 million clones, approximately 94% of them detected once, and around 0.13% sits in the top ten. The sequenced sample consisted of naive CD4+ T cells sorted from blood. Noted subset: CD45RA+ positively selected. The receptors were sampled from a man aged 18 to 30 in good health.

The rearrangement joins TRBV6-1 to TRBJ1-5; D is undetermined. The CDR3 sequence is 14 residues long. Trimming stripped 1 base from V and 5 bases from J, with 9 bases between. Germline CDR1 reads MNHNS; CDR2 reads SASEGT. The CDR3 loop reads CASSEGSLHQPQHF. The CDR3 DNA reads TGTGCCAGCAGTGAAGGCAGCCTTCATCAGCCCCAGCATTTT.

This sequence joins TRBV25-1 and TRBJ2-7; 9 positions agree with TRBD1. CDR1 and CDR2 (germline): MGHDK, SYGVNS. V gave up 6 bases and J gave up 3 bases; unmatched junction bases: 6. This CDR3 contains 14 residues. CDR3 nucleotides: TGTGCCAGCAGCGGGACAGGGAGTAGCTACGAGCAGTACTTC. Translating gives CASSGTGSSYEQYF.

Turning to this clone: The same CDR3 arises from other DNA sequences in this sample as well. The genes are TRBV14 and TRBJ1-2; 9 nucleotides line up with TRBD1. Germline-derived CDR1 and CDR2 are SGHDN and FVKESK. The J segment lost 4 bases and the V segment lost 4 bases, leaving 4 bases of the junction unmatched. This CDR3 is 14 amino acids long. CDR3 bases: TGTGCCAGCAGCCCTGGACAGGGGTCCTATGGCTACACCTTC. Amino acid sequence: CASSPGQGSYGYTF.

The rearrangement uses TRBV21-1 and TRBJ2-5. TRBV21-1 is assigned pseudogene status. The CDR3 contains 12 residues. The CDR3 sequence: CASKGLEKTQYF. CDR3 DNA sequence: TGTGCCAGCAAGGGTCTGGAAAAGACCCAGTACTTC.

This clone showed up just once. The chain recombines TRBV2 with TRBJ1-5, with TRBD1 identical over 8 bases. Trimming at V came to 4 bases and at J to 5 bases, leaving 4 bases not matched to a gene. The CDR3 runs to 14 residues. CDR1 and CDR2 from the germline V gene are SNHLY and FYNNEI. CDR3 protein: CASSGDRTDQPQHF. The CDR3 nucleotides read TGTGCCAGCAGTGGGGACAGGACGGATCAGCCCCAGCATTTT.